This is a list of T cell receptor beta chains from one sample in a study of blood T cell repertoires in COVID-19. Here immunoSEQ multiplex PCR was the method, and the copy in TCRdb shows in-frame clones only, minus some. The data hold around 220,000 clones, with roughly 84% observed a single time. The material sequenced was peripheral blood. Receptor source: a man aged 25-40 years with active or convalescent COVID-19. CDR3s include the opening cysteine and the closing phenylalanine or tryptophan. A D gene is named only where the DNA matches it firmly. Rows may omit the clone size; those that give it use once, few, many or a size class.

>TRBJ1-6|TRBV7-2|TRBD1|-
TGTGCCAGCAGTCCAACAGGGGGCGCTTATTCACCCCTCCACTTT
CASSPTGGAYSPLHF
>TRBJ1-3|TRBV7-9|-|-
TGTGCCAGCAGCTTTGAAGGAGCACTATTTGGAAACACCATATATTTT
CASSFEGALFGNTIYF
>TRBJ2-7|TRBV10-3|TRBD1|-
TGTGCCATGGGACAGGGGACTAGTCATGAGAACGAGCAGTACTTC
CAMGQGTSHENEQYF
>TRBJ1-5|TRBV10-3|-|-
TGTGCCATCAGTGGGGGAGGCAGGACTAGCAATCAGCCCCAGCATTTT
CAISGGGRTSNQPQHF
>TRBJ2-3|TRBV7-9|-|-
TGTGCCAGCAGCTCCCGGGGGGCCCTCACAGATACGCAGTATTTT
CASSSRGALTDTQYF
>TRBJ1-1|TRBV5-1|-|-
TGCGCCAGCAGAAACCCAGGGGCGGGCAACACTGAAGCTTTCTTT
CASRNPGAGNTEAFF
>TRBJ1-5|TRBV6-5|-|-
TGTGCCAGCACTACCGCCACTCAGCCCCAGCATTTT
CASTTATQPQHF
>TRBJ1-4|TRBV5-6|TRBD1|-
TGTGCCAGCAGTGGACAGGGGAATGAAAAACTGTTTTTT
CASSGQGNEKLFF
>TRBJ2-1|TRBV29-1|-|-
TGCAGCGTTGGTCCCTATCATGAGCAGTTCTTC
CSVGPYHEQFF
>TRBJ1-4|TRBV30|TRBD1|-
TGTGCCTGGAGTGTACCAGGGGGTGCGAATGAAAAACTGTTTTTT
CAWSVPGGANEKLFF
>TRBJ2-3|TRBV2|-|-
TGTGCCAGTTCGCTAGCGCCAGATACGCAGTATTTT
CASSLAPDTQYF
>TRBJ1-5|TRBV7-2|-|-
TGTGCCAGCAGCCCGCCAGGGGACCCTGGGGCCCAGCATTTT
CASSPPGDPGAQHF
>TRBJ2-6|TRBV18|-|-
TGTGCCAGCTCACCGAGGGCGGCCTCAGTTACTGGGGCCAACGTCCTGACTTTC
CASSPRAASVTGANVLTF
>TRBJ2-5|TRBV6-2/TRBV6-3|TRBD2|-
TGTGCCAGCAGTCCAAAGACTAGCCGGTTTGAGGGAGAGACCCAGTACTTC
CASSPKTSRFEGETQYF
>TRBJ2-7|TRBV14|-|-
TGTGCCAGCAGCCCCGATTTTAGACAGGCCGGCTCCTACGAGCAGTACTTC
CASSPDFRQAGSYEQYF
>TRBJ2-7|TRBV9|-|-
TGTGCCAGCGGAAGACTAGACCCTCCCTACGAGCAGTACTTC
CASGRLDPPYEQYF
>TRBJ2-5|TRBV15|TRBD2|-
TGTGCCACCAGGCGGGGGTACCAAGAGACCCAGTACTTC
CATRRGYQETQYF
>TRBJ1-5|TRBV5-1|TRBD1|-
TGCGCCAGCAGCCCCACTGGACAGGGGGCTGCCCAGCCCCAGCATTTT
CASSPTGQGAAQPQHF
>TRBJ2-7|TRBV4-3|TRBD2|-
TGCGCCAGCAGCCAAGGACGGGGGGGGCCCATCTACGAGCAGTACTTC
CASSQGRGGPIYEQYF
>TRBJ1-2|TRBV18|-|-
TGTGCCAGCTCTCTAACCGGGACACGAGGCTACACCTTC
CASSLTGTRGYTF
>TRBJ1-5|TRBV6-5|TRBD1|-
TGTGCCAGCAGTACGGGACAGGGGGCTCAGCCCCAGCATTTT
CASSTGQGAQPQHF
>TRBJ1-2|TRBV5-1|-|-
TGCGCCACCTTCGGGGGAACCTATGGCTACACCTTC
CATFGGTYGYTF
>TRBJ2-7|TRBV29-1|-|-
TGCAGCGTGAGGGCACGAACCCCCTACGAGCAGTACTTC
CSVRARTPYEQYF
>TRBJ2-7|TRBV4-3|TRBD2|few
TGCGCCAGCAGCCAAGACGGGAGGAGCTACGAGCAGTACTTC
CASSQDGRSYEQYF
>TRBJ1-4|TRBV19|TRBD1|-
TGTGCCAGTAGTAGAGGGGGCGCGGGTGAAAAACTGTTTTTT
CASSRGGAGEKLFF
>TRBJ2-1|TRBV7-9|-|-
TGTGCCAGCAGCTTCCCCGGCGGGGAACAGTTCTTC
CASSFPGGEQFF
>TRBJ1-5|TRBV21-1|-|once
TGTGCCAGCAGCAAAGTTTCGGGGGGTAGCAATCAGCCCCAGCATTTT
CASSKVSGGSNQPQHF
>TRBJ2-2|TRBV5-4|TRBD2|once
TGTGCCAGCAGCCTAGCGGGAATGGGAACCGGGGAGCTGTTTTTT
CASSLAGMGTGELFF
>TRBJ2-6|TRBV7-9|-|-
TGTGCCAGCAGCCTTTCTATCGTAGGAGCCTATTCCTGGGCCAACGTCCTGACTTTC
CASSLSIVGAYSWANVLTF
>TRBJ1-3|TRBV4-3|TRBD1|once
TGCGCCAGCAGCCGGGACAGGTACACCATATATTTT
CASSRDRYTIYF
>TRBJ1-3|TRBV7-9|-|-
TGTGCCAGCAGCGTAGGGTATTCGCGGGGGGAATCTGGAAACACCATATATTTT
CASSVGYSRGESGNTIYF
>TRBJ2-5|TRBV7-9|-|-
TGTGCCAGCAGCCAAATAACTCTAGGGACCCAGTACTTC
CASSQITLGTQYF
>TRBJ1-2|TRBV29-1|TRBD1|few
TGCAGCGTTAACGACAGGGGGCACTATGGCTACACCTTC
CSVNDRGHYGYTF
>TRBJ1-6|TRBV6-5|-|-
TGTGCCGCCCGACCGGGCTCCTATAATTCACCCCTCCACTTT
CAARPGSYNSPLHF
>TRBJ1-1|TRBV3-1/TRBV3-2|-|once
TGTGCCAGCAGCCCCGGACACTCCTCGAACACTGAAGCTTTCTTT
CASSPGHSSNTEAFF